The 31 T cell receptor beta chains presented below share a single source sample, sequenced in a study of regulatory T cells in long-lasting Graves disease. Time point here: persistent/refractory GD, antithyroid drugs over 5 years with positive TRAb. The authors made the TCR library using RNA they extracted from PBMCs. Through Arm-PCR of CDR3 regions and iRepertoire HTBI primers, TCR beta libraries were built. TCRdb analysed the multiplex PCR reads with MiXCR anew, one entry per CDR3 protein. The data contain roughly 450,000 distinct CDR3 sequences, less than 25% of them singletons. Source: peripheral blood mononuclear cells (PBMCs), taken when the disease was refractory, from a patient treated with antithyroid drugs. The receptor source for this set is a female donor with Graves disease.

CDR3 bases: TGCAGCGCGGCGTTACCTAACTATGGCTACACCTTC. This encodes CSAALPNYGYTF. V is TRBV20-1 and J is TRBJ1-2; no clear D gene. Germline V gives CDR1 DFQATT, CDR2 SNEGSKA (reference sequence). The CDR3 runs to 12 residues.

This clonotype was found many times. J is TRBJ2-7 and V is TRBV7-9; perhaps TRBD2 as D (6 bases). This CDR3 comprises 14 residues. The germline V gene has CDR1 SEHNR and CDR2 FQNEAQ (reference sequence). The germline V and J ends were trimmed by 1 base and 4 bases, with 11 bases remaining between them. CDR3 nucleotide sequence: TGTGCCAGCAGCTTAGGTCCGGGAGATTACGAGCAGTACTTC. Protein sequence: CASSLGPGDYEQYF.

This sequence joins TRBV20-1 and TRBJ2-3, with 8 positions matching TRBD2. Trimming took 3 bases from V and 4 from J; bases not matched to a gene: 9. The CDR3 runs to 15 residues. Per the germline V gene, CDR1 is DFQATT and CDR2 is SNEGSKA (reference sequence). CDR3 DNA sequence: TGCAGTGCTAGTTTGCCTAGCGGGTTATCAGATACGCAGTATTTT. Amino acid sequence: CSASLPSGLSDTQYF.

The chain has TRBV12-3 or TRBV12-4 and TRBJ2-7, with D perhaps matching TRBD2 (7 bases). The length of the CDR3 is 13 residues. The ends were cut back, 4 bases at V and 4 bases at J, with 11 bases in the middle. The CDR3 DNA reads TGTGCCAGCAGTTGGGGGGGGCCTTACGAGCAGTACTTC. This translates into CASSWGGPYEQYF.

Concerning this clonotype: A single base separates this from a much larger clone, so it may be a read error. The rearrangement uses TRBV18 and TRBJ2-5, with D hard to call. Germline CDR1 reads KGHSH; CDR2 reads LQKENI. CDR3 length equals 14 residues. This chain's CDR3 is CGSSVTGSKETQYF. The CDR3 bases are TGTGGCAGCTCCGTCACCGGGTCCAAGGAGACCCAGTACTTC.

The V gene is TRBV12-5, the J gene TRBJ2-5; 7 nucleotides align to TRBD1. There are 15 residues in the CDR3. CDR1 is LGHNT, CDR2 FRNRAP, per germline. Trimming cost V 2 bases and J 2 bases; bases outside gene matches: 5. CDR3 sequence: CASGLYGTVQETQYF. The CDR3 DNA reads TGTGCTAGTGGTTTGTACGGGACAGTTCAAGAGACCCAGTACTTC. Full variable domain (outside the CDR3, taken from reference TRBV12-5 and TRBJ2-5): DARVTQTPRHKVTEMGQEVTMRCQPILGHNTVFWYRQTMMQGLELLAYFRNRAPLDDSGMPKDRFSAEMPDATLATLKIQPSEPRDSAVYFCASGLYGTVQETQYFGPGTRLLVL.

The chain uses TRBV7-3 and TRBJ2-1; TRBD2 matches at 7 bases. The CDR3 length is 17 residues. V dropped 5 bases and J dropped 0; count of bases not matched to a gene: 10. Germline CDR1 reads SGHTA; CDR2 reads FQGTGA. The CDR3 sequence is CASSPPWGTNSYNEQFF. CDR3 in DNA: TGTGCCAGCAGCCCTCCATGGGGGACTAACTCCTACAATGAGCAGTTCTTC.

This clonotype was seen many times. The chain couples TRBV7-3 to TRBJ2-7; no reliable D call. The V and J ends lost 5 bases and 5 bases respectively, with 13 bases between them. From germline, CDR1 is SGHTA and CDR2 FQGTGA. The CDR3 has 13 residues. The CDR3 nucleotides read TGTGCCAGCAGCCCGTCGCCAGGCAACGAGCAGTACTTC. It encodes CASSPSPGNEQYF.

The chain uses TRBV27 and TRBJ1-5; 7 positions match TRBD1. This CDR3 region has 15 residues. The germline V gene encodes CDR1 MNHEY and CDR2 SMNVEV (reference sequence). The V segment lost 3 bases and the J segment 7 bases; nucleotides outside the gene matches: 9. The CDR3 is CASSLGGTGEQPQHF. The CDR3 region has the DNA TGTGCCAGCAGTTTGGGGGGTACAGGGGAGCAGCCCCAGCATTTT.

This chain uses TRBV20-1 with TRBJ2-5, with D perhaps TRBD1 (6 bases). V was cut by 0 bases and J by 1 base, with 9 bases left in between. The CDR3 covers 14 residues. Germline CDR1 is DFQATT and CDR2 is SNEGSKA (reference sequence). CDR3 residues: CSARERTVQETQYF. The DNA for the CDR3 is TGCAGTGCTAGAGAAAGGACAGTCCAAGAGACCCAGTACTTC.

The J gene is TRBJ2-2, the V gene TRBV19; D unclear. Germline V lookup: CDR1 LNHDA, CDR2 SQIVND (reference sequence). Trimming took 2 bases from V and 7 from J, leaving 5 bases between them. The CDR3 spans 12 residues. This CDR3 reads CASSILSGELFF. The CDR3 region has the DNA TGTGCCAGTAGTATATTAAGCGGGGAGCTGTTTTTT. Full variable domain (outside the CDR3, taken from reference TRBV19 and TRBJ2-2): DGGITQSPKYLFRKEGQNVTLSCEQNLNHDAMYWYRQDPGQGLRLIYYSQIVNDFQKGDIAEGYSVSREKKESFPLTVTSAQKNPTAFYLCASSILSGELFFGEGSRLTVL.

In the case of this clonotype: A much larger clone lies one base from this, so it may be a read error. It is likely a read error, because the conserved phenylalanine at the end of the CDR3 is missing. The chain combines TRBV7-2 with TRBJ2-7, with D hard to call. V was clipped by 3 bases and J by 5 bases, with 8 bases between them. This CDR3 spans 12 amino acids. Looked up from germline, CDR1 is SGHTA and CDR2 is FQGNSA. CDR3 DNA sequence: TGTGCCAGCAGCTTGGCCCCGGACGAGCAGTACCTC. It specifies CASSLAPDEQYL.

This clonotype was observed a handful of times. The gene calls are TRBV5-1 and TRBJ1-2; no firm D call. Germline assignment: CDR1 SGHRS and CDR2 YFSETQ. With 0 bases removed from V and 6 bases from J, the gap between germline ends came to 12 bases. The CDR3 runs to 14 residues. The CDR3 here is CASSLGGFADGYTF. In DNA, the CDR3 is TGCGCCAGCAGCTTGGGGGGTTTCGCTGATGGCTACACCTTC.

This clonotype was seen repeatedly, ten times or more. This rearrangement joins TRBV6-1 to TRBJ2-5; maybe TRBD1 (5 bases). The CDR3 spans 15 residues. Germline CDR1 reads MNHNS; CDR2 reads SASEGT. The germline V and J ends were trimmed by 2 bases and 2 bases, with 12 bases remaining between them. DNA for the CDR3: TGTGCCAGCAGTGAACTAACAGGAATTCAAGAGACCCAGTACTTC. This codes for CASSELTGIQETQYF.

Regarding this clonotype: A much larger clone differs by one base, so this may be a read error. V usage is TRBV11-2 and J usage is TRBJ2-2; 9 bases line up with TRBD2. The CDR3 runs to 17 residues. From germline, CDR1 is SGHAT and CDR2 FQNNGV. The V and J ends lost 2 bases and 4 bases, in that order; junction bases with no gene match: 8. Here the CDR3 reads CASSLWASGTVTGELFF. The CDR3 nucleotides read TGTGCCAGCAGCTTATGGGCTAGCGGGACTGTCACCGGGGAGCTGTTTTTT.

This clonotype has at least ten counts. The chain combines TRBV6-1 with TRBJ2-5; D ambiguous. The CDR3 is made up of 15 amino acids. The V and J ends lost 3 bases and 3 bases respectively, with 14 bases between them. Germline loops: CDR1 MNHNS, CDR2 SASEGT. The CDR3 loop reads CASSDIRAVKETQYF. Written as DNA, the CDR3 is TGTGCCAGCAGTGATATTCGGGCAGTCAAAGAGACCCAGTACTTC.

The chain recombines TRBV6-1 with TRBJ1-1; D is perhaps TRBD1 (6 bases). Germline V CDR1 and CDR2: MNHNS, SASEGT. This CDR3 has 15 residues. V shed 5 bases and J shed 0 bases, with 13 bases lying between them. CDR3 loop: CASSTGQRMNTEAFF. Here the CDR3 DNA reads TGTGCCAGCAGTACGGGACAAAGAATGAACACTGAAGCTTTCTTT.

This clonotype has ten or more counts. The J gene is TRBJ1-4, the V gene TRBV2, with D perhaps TRBD1 (6 bases). CDR1 is SNHLY, CDR2 FYNNEI, per germline. The CDR3 contains 14 residues. V lost 6 bases, J lost 8 bases, and 16 bases lay in between. CDR3: CASSPDRTEEKLFF. The CDR3 nucleotides read TGTGCCAGCAGCCCCGACAGGACTGAAGAAAAACTGTTTTTT.

Remarks on this clonotype: This clone may be a read error of a much larger clone one base away. J is TRBJ1-2 and V is TRBV10-3; D perhaps matches TRBD1 (6 bases). CDR1 is ENHRY, CDR2 SYGVKD, per germline. The CDR3 extends over 14 amino acids. This chain's CDR3 is CASTHRAENFGYTF. The CDR3 coding sequence is TGTGCCAGCACCCACAGGGCTGAGAACTTTGGCTACACCTTC.

At least ten counts were recorded for this clonotype. The chain recombines TRBV28 with TRBJ1-5; no firm D call. The CDR3 runs to 19 residues. CDR1 MDHEN and CDR2 SYDVKM come from the germline V gene. V lost 2 bases and J 2 bases, leaving 22 bases between the germline ends. The CDR3 region is CASSLPTGWGALGNQPQHF. The CDR3 coding sequence is TGTGCCAGCAGTTTACCCACGGGTTGGGGAGCTTTGGGCAATCAGCCCCAGCATTTT.

This clonotype was found a few times. The chain links TRBV19 to TRBJ1-6; D is ambiguous. CDR3 size: 16 residues. Trimming removed 5 bases from V and 6 bases from J, with 17 bases in between. Germline lookup yields CDR1 LNHDA and CDR2 SQIVND (reference sequence). CDR3 residues: CASSVPRGIGNSPLHF. The CDR3 nucleotides read TGTGCCAGTAGTGTCCCGCGAGGGATTGGTAATTCACCCCTCCACTTT. Full variable domain (rest looked up from reference TRBV19 and TRBJ1-6): DGGITQSPKYLFRKEGQNVTLSCEQNLNHDAMYWYRQDPGQGLRLIYYSQIVNDFQKGDIAEGYSVSREKKESFPLTVTSAQKNPTAFYLCASSVPRGIGNSPLHFGNGTRLTVT.

As to this clonotype: Just one base apart from a much larger clone, this may be a read error. CDR3 sequence reads: CASRHRGRDEELFF. The DNA for the CDR3 is TGTGCCAGCAGGCACAGGGGGCGGGATGAAGAACTGTTTTTT. V usage is TRBV27 and J usage is TRBJ1-4; 9 nucleotides line up with TRBD1. Germline loops: CDR1 MNHEY, CDR2 SMNVEV (reference sequence). The CDR3 is made up of 14 amino acids. The variable domain in full, completed from reference TRBV27 and TRBJ1-4, reads EAQVTQNPRYLITVTGKKLTVTCSQNMNHEYMSWYRQDPGLGLRQIYYSMNVEVTDKGDVPEGYKVSRKEKRNFPLILESPSPNQTSLYFCASRHRGRDEELFFGSGTQLSVL.

A note on this clonotype: A clone one base away is much larger, so this may be a read error. This chain connects TRBV28 to TRBJ2-7, with TRBD2 as a possible D gene (5 bases). The CDR3 sequence is 14 residues long. Germline V gives CDR1 MDHEN, CDR2 SYDVKM. The CDR3 coding sequence is TGTGCCAACAGTTTCGGGGTCGTGGAGTACGAGCAGTACTTC. It specifies CANSFGVVEYEQYF.

This clonotype was seen ten or more times. This chain joins TRBV20-1 and TRBJ1-6, with unresolved D. The V end was cut by 5 bases, the J end by 9 bases, with 17 bases between. CDR1 and CDR2 from the germline V gene are DFQATT and SNEGSKA (reference sequence). CDR3 length equals 14 residues. The CDR3 is CSAVRTVVGSPLHF. The CDR3 DNA is TGCAGTGCTGTTCGGACGGTGGTGGGTTCACCCCTCCACTTT.

The chain is built from TRBV5-1 and TRBJ2-7, with 9 bases lining up with TRBD1. The CDR3 has 16 residues. Looked up from germline, CDR1 is SGHRS and CDR2 is YFSETQ. With 3 bases clipped from V and 3 bases from J, the junction kept 10 bases outside the gene matches. This CDR3 reads CASSWGPGQGFYEQYF. CDR3 nucleotide sequence: TGCGCCAGCAGCTGGGGTCCGGGACAGGGTTTCTACGAGCAGTACTTC.

This clonotype was picked up a small number of times. The J gene is TRBJ2-7, the V gene TRBV5-4; either TRBD1 or TRBD2 may fit D (5 bases each). The CDR3 contains 14 residues. Between the trimmed V and J ends, which lost 4 bases and 4 bases, there was a span of 15 bases. Germline V gene lookup returns CDR1 SGHNT and CDR2 YYREEE (reference sequence). The CDR3 DNA reads as TGTGCCAGCAGCCGTATCGGAGAGGGGTACGAGCAGTACTTC. It specifies CASSRIGEGYEQYF.

This clonotype was observed a few times. This clone may be a read error of a much larger clone one base away. The chain is built from TRBV28 and TRBJ1-4; the D is unclear. Trimming cost V 6 bases and J 9 bases, with 11 bases left between them. The germline V gene encodes CDR1 MDHEN and CDR2 SYDVKM. The CDR3 loop spans 12 amino acids. The CDR3 DNA reads TGTGCCAGCAGGACCTTGGGTAAAAAACTGTTTTTT. Protein product: CASRTLGKKLFF.

The chain couples TRBV5-5 to TRBJ1-1; 7 nucleotides line up with TRBD1. V was clipped by 0 bases and J by 5 bases; unmatched bases: 7. The CDR3 consists of 15 residues. Germline loops: CDR1 SGHKS, CDR2 YYEKEE (reference sequence). CDR3 nucleotides: TGTGCCAGCAGCTTGGCGGTCAGGGGGAAGACTGAAGCTTTCTTT. This sequence encodes CASSLAVRGKTEAFF.

About this clonotype: The junction and the germline gene differ at one end; a read error may be behind it. The genes are TRBV29-1 and TRBJ1-2; no clear D. CDR3 size: 14 residues. Germline lookup yields CDR1 SQVTM and CDR2 ANQGSEA. CDR3 protein: CSAEDPAEGCGYTF. CDR3 nucleotides: TGCAGCGCTGAAGATCCGGCGGAAGGCTGTGGCTACACCTTC.

This clonotype was recorded at least ten times. V gene TRBV7-9 combines with J gene TRBJ2-7, with 11 bases identical to TRBD2. Germline CDR1 and CDR2: SEHNR and FQNEAQ (reference sequence). Losses at the gene ends were 7 bases for V and 2 bases for J; bases not matched to a gene: 7. This CDR3 is 15 amino acids long. CDR3 amino acids: CASTPVSGRAYEQYF. CDR3 sequence (DNA): TGTGCCAGCACCCCAGTTAGCGGGAGGGCCTACGAGCAGTACTTC. The variable domain in full, with the rest retrieved from reference TRBV7-9 and TRBJ2-7, is DTGVSQNPRHKITKRGQNVTFRCDPISEHNRLYWYRQTLGQGPEFLTYFQNEAQLEKSRLLSDRFSAERPKGSFSTLEIQRTEQGDSAMYLCASTPVSGRAYEQYFGPGTRLTVT.

This clonotype was detected only a few times. This chain connects TRBV10-2 to TRBJ2-2, with 7 bases aligning to TRBD2. The J segment lost 6 bases and the V segment lost 3 bases, leaving 7 bases of the junction unmatched. Germline assignment: CDR1 WSHSY and CDR2 SAAADI. The CDR3 runs to 15 residues. The CDR3 DNA follows: TGCGCCAGCAGTGACGGTGCGGGAGTCGCCGGGGAGCTGTTTTTT. The encoded protein is CASSDGAGVAGELFF.